This T cell receptor beta chain is drawn from a study of a mutant IDH1 vaccine in newly diagnosed glioma. Study-wide background: Earlier treatment was radiotherapy, temozolomide, or both, with most getting both.

A word on this clone: Its antigen is unidentified.

Sequencing used immunoSEQ multiplex PCR; TCRdb keeps in-frame clones, though not all of them. The sample yields 50,000 to 65,000 clones, 70% to 80% seen once. Study-wide results and limits: Of the patients, about 95% had vaccine-induced immune responses.

V was cut by 6 bases and J by 7 bases, with 20 bases left in between. CDR1 is SGHRS and CDR2 is YFSETQ in the germline V gene. The CDR3 has 14 residues. Time point indicated: baseline, week 1 (first vaccination visit). Treatment defined: pre-vaccination baseline after standard-of-care therapy. The genes are TRBV5-1 and TRBJ2-7, with D possibly being TRBD2 (6 bases). The receptor was derived from a middle-aged woman with glioma. Sequenced material: PBMCs, taken from a glioma patient treated with radiotherapy, temozolomide or both. The DNA of the CDR3 is TGCGCCAGCACCTTCCTTGCGGGGAGTGGTGAGCAGTACTTC. Amino acid sequence: CASTFLAGSGEQYF.